One and the same sample provided the 15 T cell receptor beta chains below, sequenced in a study of shared clonotypes between healthy human individuals. Only CD45RO-negative cells positively selected for CCR7 counted as naive CD8 cells, so terminally differentiated effector memory CD45RA+ cells were excluded. Data came from immunoSEQ multiplex PCR; TCRdb stores just in-frame clones and leaves some out. The table lists about 590,000 clones, roughly 95% of them singletons, with 0.11% in the top ten. Sequencing was done on a sample of naive CD8+ T cells sorted from blood. The receptors originated from a woman in her 30s in good health.

The J gene is TRBJ2-7, the V gene TRBV7-6; the D gene is possibly TRBD2 (5 bases). The CDR3 runs 15 residues. V gave up 0 bases and J gave up 3 bases, with 12 bases separating them. From germline, CDR1 is SGHVS and CDR2 FNYEAQ. The CDR3 reads CASSLAHGDLYEQYF. The CDR3 coding sequence is TGTGCCAGCAGCTTAGCGCACGGGGATCTCTACGAGCAGTACTTC.

Points on this clone: This sample also contains other DNA sequences that code for the same CDR3. The chain joins TRBV28 to TRBJ2-7; 11 positions agree with TRBD2. From germline, CDR1 is MDHEN and CDR2 SYDVKM. V was clipped by 3 bases and J by 5 bases; unmatched bases: 6. The CDR3 totals 15 residues. The CDR3 here is CASSLGSGRADEQYF. For the CDR3, the DNA is TGTGCCAGCAGTTTGGGTAGCGGGAGGGCGGACGAGCAGTACTTC.

The rearrangement uses TRBV4-1 and TRBJ2-1; D is possibly TRBD2 (6 bases). V was pared by 5 bases and J by 0 bases, with 11 bases between. The CDR3 runs 15 residues. Germline V gene lookup returns CDR1 MGHRA and CDR2 YSYEKL. CDR3 in DNA: TGCGCCAGCAGCTTCGACGGGAGCTCCTACAATGAGCAGTTCTTC. It codes for CASSFDGSSYNEQFF.

The chain links TRBV2 to TRBJ1-4; TRBD1 agrees at 7 bases. This CDR3 comprises 15 residues. Germline V gene lookup returns CDR1 SNHLY and CDR2 FYNNEI. Losses at the gene ends were 6 bases for V and 3 bases for J; bases not matched to a gene: 7. The chain's CDR3 is CASSATGHANEKLFF. The CDR3 nucleotides are TGTGCCAGCAGCGCGACAGGGCACGCTAATGAAAAACTGTTTTTT.

J is TRBJ2-2 and V is TRBV7-9; no clear D gene. Per the germline V gene, CDR1 is SEHNR and CDR2 is FQNEAQ (reference sequence). The CDR3 has 13 amino acids. The ends were cut back, 3 bases at V and 5 bases at J, with 7 bases in the middle. The CDR3 region is CASSFLGTGELFF. CDR3 DNA sequence: TGTGCCAGCAGCTTCTTGGGGACCGGGGAGCTGTTTTTT. The full variable domain, with the rest looked up from reference TRBV7-9 and TRBJ2-2, is DTGVSQNPRHKITKRGQNVTFRCDPISEHNRLYWYRQTLGQGPEFLTYFQNEAQLEKSRLLSDRFSAERPKGSFSTLEIQRTEQGDSAMYLCASSFLGTGELFFGEGSRLTVL.

V and J are TRBV5-1 and TRBJ1-5; no clear D gene. There are 14 residues in the CDR3. The germline V and J ends were trimmed by 1 base and 10 bases, with 15 bases remaining between them. The germline CDR1 and CDR2 sequences are SGHRS and YFSETQ. The DNA of the CDR3 is TGCGCCAGCAGCTTGTTCTCCGGAGTCAGCCCCCAGCATTTT. This sequence encodes CASSLFSGVSPQHF.

This chain joins TRBV29-1 and TRBJ2-1; D unresolved. CDR3 size: 10 residues. V was shortened by 3 bases and J by 8 bases, with 5 bases between the two germline ends. CDR1 is SQVTM, CDR2 ANQGSEA, per germline. This CDR3 reads CSVDGYEQFF. The CDR3 DNA sequence: TGCAGCGTTGACGGTTATGAGCAGTTCTTC.

CDR3 DNA sequence: TGTGCCAGCAGCAAGGGACAGGGTGTGGAGGAGCAGTACTTC. Translation gives CASSKGQGVEEQYF. V usage is TRBV21-1 and J usage is TRBJ2-7; the table's TRBD1 call for D was not verified on the DNA. TRBV21-1 is classified as a pseudogene. The CDR3 consists of 14 residues.

CDR3 sequence (DNA): TGTGCCAGCAGTTCCGTAGTGGGACTAGAAATGAATGAGCAGTTCTTC. Amino acid sequence: CASSSVVGLEMNEQFF. The V gene is TRBV6-5, the J gene TRBJ2-1, with 8 bases that match TRBD2. With V trimmed by 4 bases and J by 7 bases, 12 bases remained unmatched. The CDR3 is 16 residues long. Germline CDR1 reads MNHEY; CDR2 reads SVGAGI.

V usage is TRBV13 and J usage is TRBJ2-3; no reliable D call. Between the trimmed V and J ends, which lost 3 bases and 6 bases, there was a span of 7 bases. The CDR3 contains 12 residues. The germline V gene encodes CDR1 PRHDT and CDR2 FYEKMQ (reference sequence). The CDR3: CASSLARDTQYF. CDR3 DNA: TGTGCCAGCAGCTTGGCTCGCGATACGCAGTATTTT.

The rearrangement uses TRBV7-6 and TRBJ2-2, with TRBD2 matching over 14 bases. The CDR3 has 18 amino acids. Losses at the gene ends were 3 bases for V and 4 bases for J; bases not matched to a gene: 7. The germline gives CDR1 SGHVS, CDR2 FNYEAQ. The CDR3 reads CASSFGTSGSSGTGELFF. Here the CDR3 DNA reads TGTGCCAGCAGCTTTGGGACTAGCGGGAGTAGCGGCACCGGGGAGCTGTTTTTT.

The chain links TRBV28 to TRBJ2-7, with 7 bases matching TRBD2. With V trimmed by 5 bases and J by 3 bases, 7 bases remained unmatched. The CDR3 totals 14 residues. The germline V gene has CDR1 MDHEN and CDR2 SYDVKM. CDR3 region: CASSGRGTNYEQYF. CDR3 bases: TGTGCCAGCAGTGGCCGGGGGACTAACTACGAGCAGTACTTC.

The chain is built from TRBV27 and TRBJ1-1; D perhaps matches TRBD1 (6 bases). Germline V gene lookup returns CDR1 MNHEY and CDR2 SMNVEV (reference sequence). V was trimmed by 6 bases and J by 7 bases, leaving 27 bases between them. The CDR3 is made up of 17 amino acids. CDR3 residues: CASRSPWNGGPHGEAFF. CDR3 coding DNA: TGTGCCAGCAGATCACCCTGGAACGGGGGGCCCCACGGTGAAGCTTTCTTT.

Concerning this clone: At one boundary the junction diverges from the germline segment, which might be a read error. The V and J genes are TRBV2 and TRBJ1-4, with D possibly matching TRBD1 (5 bases). Germline values: CDR1 SNHLY, CDR2 FYNNEI. This CDR3 contains 15 residues. The CDR3 nucleotides read TGTGCCAGCAGGGAAGGGGTGGGGCCTAATGAAAAACTGTTTTTT. It is translated as CASREGVGPNEKLFF.

This rearrangement joins TRBV11-2 to TRBJ2-7; D ambiguous. CDR1 and CDR2 from the germline V gene are SGHAT and FQNNGV. V lost 1 base and J lost 3, with 7 bases in between. This CDR3 spans 13 amino acids. CDR3 sequence reads: CASSLGRNYEQYF. DNA for the CDR3: TGTGCCAGCAGCTTAGGTCGTAACTACGAGCAGTACTTC.